This T cell receptor (beta chain) is drawn from a study of OX40 agonist ivuxolimab in advanced cancers. On the study more broadly: Patients receiving dose escalation had hepatocellular carcinoma, melanoma, renal cell or head and neck cancer.

Comments on this clone: Its specificity is not known.

The protocol was immunoSEQ multiplex PCR, while the TCRdb copy is restricted to in-frame clones and leaves out a portion. The table includes 90,000 to 100,000 clones, around nine tenths detected once. Study results and limitations: Several nonresponders also turned out to have low normalized T-cell clonal expansion. At doses 0.1 to 3.0 mg/kg, CD4+ and CD8+ clones expanded.

The material sequenced was CD4+ or CD8+ T cells sorted from blood, taken in a trial of the OX40 agonist ivuxolimab. The receptor's source is an adult with an advanced solid tumor such as melanoma, head and neck, liver or kidney cancer.

In DNA form, the CDR3 reads TGTGCCAGCAGGCAGACTAGCGCGCTCACCAACACCGGGGAGCTGTTTTTT. Its translation is CASRQTSALTNTGELFF. The chain links TRBV11-2 to TRBJ2-2; 8 bases match TRBD2. This CDR3 is 17 amino acids long. V lost 6 bases to trimming and J lost 2 bases; unmatched junction nucleotides: 11. CDR1 and CDR2 (germline): SGHAT, FQNNGV.